These 22 T cell receptor beta chains share one sample of origin, sequenced in a study of T-cell reconstitution after alpha-beta-depleted transplantation in children. The authors prepared the TCRbeta library with unique molecular identifiers. TCRdb independently ran MiXCR on the PCR reads; one entry per CDR3 protein. Seen here are approximately 420,000 distinct CDR3 sequences, approximately 10% observed once, and the top ten hold 4.5% to 6.5%. Sequenced material: PBMCs from the stem cell graft donor, taken from the stem cell graft. These receptors came from a human donor who donated a stem cell graft to a child with acute myeloid leukemia.

This chain uses TRBV29-1 with TRBJ2-2; 9 nucleotides agree with TRBD2. Germline CDR1 SQVTM, CDR2 ANQGSEA. Trimming cost V 7 bases and J 7 bases; bases outside gene matches: 10. This CDR3 comprises 14 residues. CDR3 in amino acids: CSGGAGGPGGELFF. The CDR3 nucleotides read TGCAGCGGAGGGGCGGGAGGGCCAGGCGGGGAGCTGTTTTTT.

This clonotype occurred a few times. V is TRBV7-2 and J is TRBJ2-3; D unresolved. V shed 4 bases and J shed 2 bases, with 13 bases lying between them. This CDR3 has 15 residues. Germline CDR1 and CDR2: SGHTA and FQGNSA. As DNA, the CDR3 is TGTGCCAGCAGCTATAGGTCACCGACCACAGATACGCAGTATTTT. It specifies CASSYRSPTTDTQYF.

This clonotype was seen a few times. The genes are TRBV19 and TRBJ1-5; D not resolved. Per germline, CDR1 LNHDA and CDR2 SQIVND (reference sequence). CDR3 length: 14 residues. V gave up 1 base and J gave up 5 bases, with 9 bases separating them. The CDR3 loop reads CASSIGGWDQPQHF. CDR3 bases: TGTGCCAGTAGTATAGGAGGGTGGGATCAGCCCCAGCATTTT. Complete variable domain (other parts from reference TRBV19 and TRBJ1-5): DGGITQSPKYLFRKEGQNVTLSCEQNLNHDAMYWYRQDPGQGLRLIYYSQIVNDFQKGDIAEGYSVSREKKESFPLTVTSAQKNPTAFYLCASSIGGWDQPQHFGDGTRLSIL.

This clonotype was recorded a few times. The chain employs TRBV7-9 and TRBJ2-7; D uncertain. V was cut by 1 base and J by 6 bases, with 13 bases left in between. The CDR3 covers 14 residues. Germline CDR1 SEHNR, CDR2 FQNEAQ (reference sequence). The CDR3, as DNA: TGTGCCAGCAGCTTAGAAATGGTGGGAACCGAGCAGTACTTC. Its protein is CASSLEMVGTEQYF.

CDR3 sequence reads: CASRFNLLDRGHSPLHF. The CDR3 DNA reads as TGCGCCAGCAGGTTCAACCTTCTCGACAGAGGACATTCACCCCTCCACTTT. J is TRBJ1-6 and V is TRBV5-1, with D perhaps TRBD1 (5 bases). The CDR3 contains 17 residues. Trimming took off 5 bases at V and 8 bases at J, with 23 bases between the two ends. Germline CDR1 is SGHRS and CDR2 is YFSETQ.

This clonotype was seen at least ten times. The rearrangement uses TRBV29-1 and TRBJ1-4; D ambiguous. The CDR3 is 14 residues long. Deletions cut 4 bases from V and 3 bases from J, with 12 bases between. CDR1 and CDR2 (germline): SQVTM, ANQGSEA. The DNA for the CDR3 is TGCAGCGTTGGAGTAAGGGTCCCTAATGAAAAACTGTTTTTT. As protein: CSVGVRVPNEKLFF.

This clonotype was counted at least ten times. The chain uses TRBV7-2 and TRBJ2-4, with 9 bases fitting TRBD1. CDR3 length: 14 residues. V lost 7 bases to trimming and J lost 8 bases; unmatched junction nucleotides: 9. In germline, CDR1 is SGHTA, CDR2 FQGNSA. The CDR3: CASKKGTGGDIQYF. CDR3 DNA sequence: TGTGCCAGCAAGAAGGGCACAGGGGGCGACATTCAGTACTTC.

The rearrangement joins TRBV20-1 to TRBJ2-2; 12 nucleotides line up with TRBD2. Losses at the gene ends were 4 bases for V and 6 bases for J; bases not matched to a gene: 12. CDR1 is DFQATT, CDR2 SNEGSKA, per germline (reference sequence). This CDR3 has 17 residues. As DNA, the CDR3 is TGCAGTGCTACCCCGACTAGCGGGAGATCGTTGTCCGGGGAGCTGTTTTTT. Translation gives CSATPTSGRSLSGELFF.

The chain joins TRBV7-2 to TRBJ2-5, with D possibly matching TRBD1 (6 bases). The CDR3 covers 13 residues. The V gene's germline CDR1 is SGHTA and CDR2 FQGNSA. V lost 8 bases and J lost 2, with 12 bases in between. CDR3 amino acids: CASQRDIQETQYF. CDR3 nucleotides: TGTGCCAGCCAACGGGACATACAAGAGACCCAGTACTTC.

The V and J genes are TRBV20-1 and TRBJ1-1; D remains unclear. CDR1 and CDR2 (germline): DFQATT, SNEGSKA (reference sequence). V was cut by 3 bases and J by 1 base, with 6 bases left in between. The CDR3 is 12 amino acids. The CDR3 protein is CSASTANTEAFF. The CDR3 coding sequence is TGCAGTGCTAGTACGGCGAACACTGAAGCTTTCTTT.

The V and J genes are TRBV29-1 and TRBJ2-2; 9 nucleotides match TRBD1. The CDR3 runs to 12 residues. Per the germline V gene, CDR1 is SQVTM and CDR2 is ANQGSEA. With V trimmed by 6 bases and J by 6 bases, 2 bases remained unmatched. For the CDR3, the DNA is TGCAGCGTGGACAGGGGACCCGGGGAGCTGTTTTTT. As protein: CSVDRGPGELFF.

This clonotype was seen at least ten times. The genes are TRBV29-1 and TRBJ2-2, with D perhaps matching TRBD1 (6 bases). Trimming stripped 7 bases from V and 7 bases from J, with 13 bases between. The length of the CDR3 is 12 residues. Germline CDR1 reads SQVTM; CDR2 reads ANQGSEA. CDR3 in amino acids: CSATDRFGELFF. In nucleotides, the CDR3 is TGCAGCGCCACTGACAGGTTCGGGGAGCTGTTTTTT.

This clonotype was counted a few times. The chain is built from TRBV20-1 and TRBJ1-5; D is ambiguous. The CDR3 loop spans 14 amino acids. The V end was cut by 3 bases, the J end by 0 bases, with 9 bases between. Per germline, CDR1 DFQATT and CDR2 SNEGSKA (reference sequence). The CDR3 loop is CSARPDTSNQPQHF. The CDR3 coding sequence is TGCAGTGCTAGGCCGGATACTAGCAATCAGCCCCAGCATTTT.

This clonotype was counted only a few times. The rearrangement links TRBV5-6 to TRBJ2-2; unclear D gene. Germline V CDR1 and CDR2: SGHDT, YYEEEE. V was clipped by 2 bases and J by 7 bases, with 3 bases between them. CDR3 size: 11 residues. The CDR3 DNA sequence: TGTGCCAGCAGCTTTGACGGGGAGCTGTTTTTT. Translated: CASSFDGELFF.

In its sample, this clonotype was seen a few times. The V call is TRBV5-5, the J call TRBJ2-1; 7 positions agree with TRBD1. The germline V gene encodes CDR1 SGHKS and CDR2 YYEKEE (reference sequence). Trimming removed 1 base from V and 14 bases from J; junction bases left unmatched: 3. The CDR3 runs to 11 residues. The CDR3 loop reads CASSLTQGEFF. For the CDR3, the DNA is TGTGCCAGCAGCTTGACGCAGGGGGAGTTCTTC.

The V gene is TRBV10-3, the J gene TRBJ2-5; D is possibly TRBD2 (5 bases). This CDR3 is built from 13 residues. Germline CDR1 and CDR2: ENHRY and SYGVKD. The V end lost 4 bases, the J end lost 4 bases, and 10 bases lay between the germline ends. CDR3 sequence (DNA): TGTGCCATCAGTGGGTCGGGGTCAGAGACCCAGTACTTC. Residues: CAISGSGSETQYF.

The chain links TRBV7-2 to TRBJ1-1; TRBD1 aligns across 12 bases. The CDR3 runs 14 residues. Looked up from germline, CDR1 is SGHTA and CDR2 is FQGNSA. The V segment lost 3 bases and the J segment 10 bases; nucleotides outside the gene matches: 6. The CDR3 sequence: CASSLGQGARGAFF. CDR3 nucleotide sequence: TGTGCCAGCAGCTTGGGACAGGGGGCCCGCGGAGCTTTCTTT.

This clonotype was observed a handful of times. The chain employs TRBV12-3 or TRBV12-4 and TRBJ1-2; D unclear. Trimming cost V 3 bases and J 3 bases, with 8 bases left between them. The CDR3 runs 13 residues. The CDR3 protein is CASSFGRHYGYTF. The DNA of the CDR3 is TGTGCCAGCAGTTTCGGCAGACACTATGGCTACACCTTC.

Only a few counts were recorded for this clonotype. The chain carries TRBV29-1 and TRBJ2-7, with 9 bases lining up with TRBD1. J lost 2 bases, V lost 5 bases, and 13 bases had no gene match. The CDR3 consists of 16 residues. Germline V gene sequence: CDR1 SQVTM, CDR2 ANQGSEA. DNA for the CDR3: TGCAGCGTTCGAGGGACAGGGACTGTCGATACCTACGAGCAGTACTTC. Translating gives CSVRGTGTVDTYEQYF.

There are a few counts of this clonotype. The gene calls are TRBV20-1 and TRBJ1-1; possibly TRBD1 for D (6 bases). Trimming left V 6 bases short and J 0 bases short, with 23 bases between. Germline CDR1 and CDR2: DFQATT and SNEGSKA (reference sequence). This CDR3 has 17 residues. CDR3 in DNA: TGCAGTGCCGCTTCCCAGGGGTTTCTCGTTTTGAACACTGAAGCTTTCTTT. Translated: CSAASQGFLVLNTEAFF.

In its sample, this clonotype was seen a few times. A read error may account for a junction end that differs from germline. This chain uses TRBV2 with TRBJ2-3, with D uncertain. The CDR3 sequence is 14 residues long. Looked up from germline, CDR1 is SNHLY and CDR2 is FYNNEI. CDR3 sequence reads: CASSEGGTTHTQYF. Here the CDR3 DNA reads TGTGCCAGCAGTGAAGGCGGCACCACACATACGCAGTATTTT. The entire variable domain, with the rest obtained from reference TRBV2 and TRBJ2-3, is as follows: EPEVTQTPSHQVTQMGQEVILRCVPISNHLYFYWYRQILGQKVEFLVSFYNNEISEKSEIFDDQFSVERPDGSNFTLKIRSTKLEDSAMYFCASSEGGTTHTQYFGPGTRLTVL.

This clonotype was picked up many times. This rearrangement joins TRBV12-3 or TRBV12-4 to TRBJ1-5, with 10 bases lining up with TRBD1. The V segment lost 5 bases and the J segment 3 bases; nucleotides outside the gene matches: 7. The CDR3 is 16 residues long. CDR3 amino acids: CASSLTGTGANQPQHF. As DNA, the CDR3 is TGTGCCAGCAGTCTCACCGGGACAGGGGCCAATCAGCCCCAGCATTTT.